This is a list of T cell receptor beta chains from one sample in a study of shared clonotypes between healthy human individuals. Generated by immunoSEQ multiplex PCR, the TCRdb table keeps only in-frame clones and is missing some. The table has about 980,000 clones, more than 75% seen once. Sequencing was carried out using memory CD4+ T cells sorted from blood. Source of these receptors: a young man in good health. Both conserved end residues are part of each CDR3. The order of the fields is clone size, J gene, D gene, V gene, CDR3 protein, CDR3 DNA. D genes are given only for firm matches. A clone size is listed for some rows: how often the clone was seen (once, few, many), or a class if it is expanded.

>NA|TRBJ1-1|TRBD1|TRBV18
CASSRGQGLGTEAFF
TGTGCCAGCTCAAGGGGGCAGGGACTGGGCACTGAAGCTTTCTTT
>many|TRBJ1-2|NA|TRBV21-1
CASSNPGPESGGYTF
TGTGCCAGCAGCAATCCGGGCCCGGAGTCAGGTGGCTACACCTTC
>NA|TRBJ2-7|TRBD2|TRBV5-6
CASSLEAQLAGGEQYF
TGTGCCAGCAGCTTGGAGGCCCAACTAGCGGGAGGGGAGCAGTACTTC
>NA|TRBJ2-3|TRBD2|TRBV10-3
CAAGRGDTDTQYF
TGTGCCGCCGGGCGGGGGGACACAGATACGCAGTATTTT
>NA|TRBJ1-5|NA|TRBV5-8
CASSGAGIQPQHF
TGTGCCAGCAGCGGGGCGGGAATTCAGCCCCAGCATTTT
>many|TRBJ2-6|NA|TRBV5-1
CASSSGISSGANVLTF
TGCGCCAGCAGCTCCGGGATAAGCTCTGGGGCCAACGTCCTGACTTTC
>many|TRBJ2-7|TRBD2|TRBV10-3
CAISDGLAGEEQYF
TGTGCCATCAGTGATGGACTAGCGGGAGAGGAGCAGTACTTC
>NA|TRBJ1-2|NA|TRBV6-5
CASASGAGRQGGYTF
TGTGCCAGCGCATCTGGGGCAGGAAGACAAGGTGGCTACACCTTC
>NA|TRBJ1-3|NA|TRBV10-3
CAISELQALSGNTIYF
TGTGCCATCAGTGAGTTACAGGCACTCTCTGGAAACACCATATATTTT
>NA|TRBJ1-2|NA|TRBV4-1
CASFSTTGANYGYTF
TGCGCCAGCTTCTCGACGACAGGAGCTAACTATGGCTACACCTTC
>NA|TRBJ1-3|NA|TRBV28
CASDEGLGDYSGNTIYF
TGTGCCAGCGACGAGGGCCTGGGGGACTACTCTGGAAACACCATATATTTT
>NA|TRBJ2-7|NA|TRBV6-1
CASSEGGGRPYF
TGTGCCAGCAGTGAAGGCGGCGGACGACCGTACTTC
>NA|TRBJ2-7|TRBD1|TRBV23-1
CASKTGTGRGYEQYF
TGCGCCAGCAAAACCGGGACAGGGAGAGGCTACGAGCAGTACTTC
>NA|TRBJ1-1|NA|TRBV12-5
CASGLQNEGNTEAFF
TGTGCTAGTGGTTTGCAGAACGAGGGTAACACTGAAGCTTTCTTT
>NA|TRBJ2-1|TRBD2|TRBV15
CATSTGTKAGDEQFF
TGTGCCACCAGCACCGGGACTAAAGCTGGTGATGAGCAGTTCTTC
>few|TRBJ1-1|NA|TRBV10-3
CAISGLGRAGEAFF
TGTGCCATCAGTGGCCTCGGTCGGGCGGGTGAAGCTTTCTTT
>NA|TRBJ2-7|NA|TRBV5-6
CASSLNRGDYPHEQYF
TGTGCCAGCAGCTTGAATAGGGGGGATTACCCCCACGAGCAGTACTTC
>NA|TRBJ1-3|NA|TRBV18
CASSPTPSPFSSGNTIYF
TGTGCCAGCTCACCAACACCCTCCCCATTCAGCTCTGGAAACACCATATATTTT
>NA|TRBJ2-7|NA|TRBV27
CASSSLSRVMYEQYF
TGTGCCAGCAGTTCCCTCAGCAGGGTTATGTACGAGCAGTACTTC
>NA|TRBJ2-3|NA|TRBV21-1
CASSKAHSDGDSTDTQYF
TGTGCCAGCAGCAAAGCCCACTCGGACGGGGATAGCACAGATACGCAGTATTTT
>NA|TRBJ2-1|TRBD1|TRBV6-5
CASSYLVADRGNEQFF
TGTGCCAGCAGTTACCTGGTTGCGGACAGGGGAAATGAGCAGTTCTTC
>few|TRBJ1-1|NA|TRBV6-5
CASSQIRKTEAFF
TGTGCCAGCTCCCAAATCAGAAAGACTGAAGCTTTCTTT
>NA|TRBJ2-1|NA|TRBV19
CASSVSSVVNEQFF
TGTGCCAGTAGTGTATCTAGCGTCGTTAATGAGCAGTTCTTC
>NA|TRBJ2-7|NA|TRBV6-6
CACTTQGYEQYF
TGTGCCTGCACCACACAGGGCTACGAGCAGTACTTC
>NA|TRBJ2-6|NA|TRBV5-6
CASSLRGLGGANVLTF
TGTGCCAGCAGCTTGAGGGGTTTGGGTGGGGCCAACGTCCTGACTTTC
>NA|TRBJ1-1|NA|TRBV11-2
CASSQQGAGTEAFF
TGTGCCAGCAGCCAGCAGGGAGCTGGGACTGAAGCTTTCTTT
>NA|TRBJ2-1|TRBD1|TRBV5-1
CASSLEQGAYNEQFF
TGCGCCAGCAGCTTGGAACAGGGGGCGTACAATGAGCAGTTCTTC
>once|TRBJ2-6|NA|TRBV5-4
CASSLDRVGANVLTF
TGTGCCAGCAGCTTGGACAGGGTTGGGGCCAACGTCCTGACTTTC
>NA|TRBJ2-1|NA|TRBV30
CAWSVEIRLEQFF
TGTGCCTGGAGTGTAGAAATTCGGCTCGAGCAGTTCTTC
>few|TRBJ1-1|NA|TRBV7-9
CASSFGAMNTEAFF
TGTGCCAGCAGCTTTGGGGCGATGAACACTGAAGCTTTCTTT
>NA|TRBJ2-2|TRBD2|TRBV4-3
CASSQAPGLAGNTGELFF
TGCGCCAGCAGCCAAGCACCGGGACTAGCGGGGAACACCGGGGAGCTGTTTTTT